This T cell receptor beta chain is drawn from a study of control samples from healthy donors and cancer patients. Assay: immunoSEQ multiplex PCR; the TCRdb copy retains only in-frame clones and omits some. The top ten clones hold approximately 4% of a sample with approximately 160,000 clones, approximately 92% of them seen once. This CDR3 is 14 amino acids long. V was clipped by 6 bases and J by 4 bases, with 15 bases between them. Germline CDR1 MRHNA, CDR2 SNTAGT. This receptor was identified in an older woman in good health. This chain connects TRBV6-4 to TRBJ1-2, with D perhaps matching TRBD1 (6 bases). The material sequenced was blood. The CDR3 nucleotides are TGTGCCAGCAGCGAGACAGGAGAGGGCTATGGCTACACCTTC. The encoded protein is CASSETGEGYGYTF.